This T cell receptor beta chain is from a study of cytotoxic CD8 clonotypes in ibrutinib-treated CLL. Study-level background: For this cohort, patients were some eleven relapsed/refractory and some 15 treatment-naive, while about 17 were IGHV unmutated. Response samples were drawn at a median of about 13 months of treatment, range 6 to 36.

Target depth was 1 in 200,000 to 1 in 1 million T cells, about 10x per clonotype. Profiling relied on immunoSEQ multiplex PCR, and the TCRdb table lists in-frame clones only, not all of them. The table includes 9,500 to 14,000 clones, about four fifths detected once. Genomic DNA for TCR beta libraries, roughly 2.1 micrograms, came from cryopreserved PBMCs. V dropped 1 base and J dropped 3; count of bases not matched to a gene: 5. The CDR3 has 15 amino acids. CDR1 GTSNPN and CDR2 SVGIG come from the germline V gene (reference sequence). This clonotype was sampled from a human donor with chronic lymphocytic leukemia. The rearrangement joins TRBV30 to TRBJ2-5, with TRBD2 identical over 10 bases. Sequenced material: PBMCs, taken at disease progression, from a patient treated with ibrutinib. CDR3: CAWSGPGLAEETQYF. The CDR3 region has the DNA TGTGCCTGGAGTGGGCCCGGACTAGCGGAAGAGACCCAGTACTTC.